This T cell receptor (beta chain) was identified during a study of cytomegalovirus exposure and HLA in healthy donors. Study-level findings and limits: Productive rates of about 87% or about 30% were seen for most TCR beta V segments in an earlier analysis.

Donors were ostensibly healthy at sampling, although undocumented immune exposures were probable. Germline CDR1 SGHAT, CDR2 FQDESV (reference sequence). The V end was cut by 6 bases, the J end by 0 bases, with 12 bases between. The CDR3 contains 15 residues. The primer mix had 60 Vbeta and 13 Jbeta primers. Clones were sequenced by immunoSEQ multiplex PCR, and TCRdb holds only the in-frame ones, with some missing. The sample records under 200,000 clones, approximately 77% being singletons. Worth noting for this clone: Its antigen is unidentified.

The sequencing sample was made of PBMCs. This sequence was found in a man aged 40-55 years in good health and CMV-seropositive. V gene TRBV11-1 combines with J gene TRBJ2-1, with D unclear. The DNA of the CDR3 is TGTGCCAGCAGATCGCCTTCAGGCTCCTACAATGAGCAGTTCTTC. Protein: CASRSPSGSYNEQFF. The full variable domain, its missing parts supplied by reference TRBV11-1 and TRBJ2-1, is EAEVAQSPRYKITEKSQAVAFWCDPISGHATLYWYRQILGQGPELLVQFQDESVVDDSQLPKDRFSAERLKGVDSTLKIQPAELGDSAMYLCASRSPSGSYNEQFFGPGTRLTVL.